These 25 T cell receptor beta chains were sequenced from one sample in a study of blood T cell repertoires in COVID-19. Using immunoSEQ multiplex PCR, the repertoire was profiled, and TCRdb retains in-frame clones only, with some absent. Found here are about 23,000 clones, roughly 94% of them singletons; the top ten hold 3.5% to 4.5%. Sequencing was carried out using peripheral blood. These receptors originate from a woman in her fifties or sixties with active COVID-19.

A single count supports this clone. Sequence at one end of the junction differs from germline and may be a read error. The V call is TRBV3-1 (or the pseudogene TRBV3-2), the J call TRBJ2-1; 11 bases fit TRBD2. Germline assignment: CDR1 LGHDT and CDR2 YNNKEL (reference sequence). This CDR3 contains 16 residues. The CDR3 sequence: CASSQETSGRYSEQFF. DNA of the CDR3: TGTGCCAGCAGCCAAGAAACTAGCGGGAGATACAGTGAGCAGTTCTTC.

In its sample, this clone was seen a few times. This sequence joins TRBV5-1 and TRBJ1-5; perhaps TRBD1 as D (5 bases). Trimming shortened V by 0 bases and J by 2 bases, and 12 bases separated the two germline ends. The CDR3 has 16 residues. CDR1 is SGHRS, CDR2 YFSETQ, per germline. The CDR3 here is CASSLDSPGGNQPQHF. The CDR3 coding sequence is TGCGCCAGCAGCTTGGATAGCCCGGGGGGCAATCAGCCCCAGCATTTT.

This clone was recorded once. The gene calls are TRBV6-1 and TRBJ2-1, with 11 bases identical to TRBD2. This CDR3 comprises 18 residues. Germline CDR1 MNHNS, CDR2 SASEGT. Trimming at V came to 0 bases and at J to 5 bases, leaving 9 bases not matched to a gene. CDR3 in DNA: TGTGCCAGCAGTGAAGCTGCCTCTAGCGGGGGGACGAACAATGAGCAGTTCTTC. It translates to CASSEAASSGGTNNEQFF.

The chain recombines TRBV28 with TRBJ1-5; tentative D call: TRBD1 (6 bases). The CDR3 length is 14 residues. V gave up 5 bases and J gave up 8 bases, with 16 bases separating them. Germline-derived CDR1 and CDR2 are MDHEN and SYDVKM. CDR3 nucleotides: TGTGCCAGCAGTGTACAGGGAACTATGGAGCCCCAGCATTTT. This codes for CASSVQGTMEPQHF.

V is TRBV10-2 and J is TRBJ2-6, with TRBD1 matching 7 bases. This CDR3 has 16 amino acids. With 9 bases clipped from V and 1 base from J, the junction kept 9 bases outside the gene matches. Per germline, CDR1 WSHSY and CDR2 SAAADI. Here the CDR3 reads CASDDRAVSGANVLTF. CDR3 in DNA: TGCGCCAGTGACGACAGGGCCGTGTCTGGGGCCAACGTCCTGACTTTC.

This chain uses TRBV2 with TRBJ1-2; 8 bases fit TRBD1. Germline CDR1 and CDR2: SNHLY and FYNNEI. CDR3 size: 16 residues. Germline trimming cut 2 bases from V and 0 bases from J; bases unmatched to any gene: 5. The CDR3: CASSERTGPANYGYTF. CDR3 nucleotide sequence: TGTGCCAGCAGTGAACGGACAGGGCCAGCTAACTATGGCTACACCTTC.

V is TRBV21-1 and J is TRBJ1-1. TRBV21-1 is tagged as a pseudogene. The CDR3 has 19 amino acids. CDR3 loop: CASSKGWVVFDSLDTEAFF. The CDR3, as DNA: TGTGCCAGCAGCAAAGGTTGGGTCGTTTTTGACTCCCTGGACACTGAAGCTTTCTTT.

The genes are TRBV24-1 and TRBJ2-5, with a weak D call TRBD1 (6 bases). Germline CDR1 is KGHDR and CDR2 is SFDVKD. The CDR3 is made up of 14 amino acids. Trimming removed 3 bases from V and 3 bases from J, with 10 bases in between. Here the CDR3 reads CATSDPGVEETQYF. The CDR3 region has the DNA TGTGCCACCAGTGATCCAGGGGTAGAAGAGACCCAGTACTTC.

This chain links TRBV7-2 with TRBJ2-5; perhaps TRBD2 as D (5 bases). The germline V gene has CDR1 SGHTA and CDR2 FQGNSA. The V end lost 5 bases, the J end lost 5 bases, and 18 bases lay between the germline ends. CDR3 length equals 15 residues. This CDR3 reads CASSNPLGSSETQYF. For the CDR3, the DNA is TGTGCCAGCAGCAACCCACTAGGCTCATCCGAGACCCAGTACTTC.

The chain uses TRBV28 and TRBJ2-1; 10 positions agree with TRBD2. Germline CDR1 MDHEN, CDR2 SYDVKM. The CDR3 sequence is 15 residues long. V shed 1 base and J 9 bases; nucleotides not matched to a gene: 6. The CDR3 DNA is TGTGCCAGCAGTTTATCGGCTAGCGGGAGTAGTGAGCAGTTCTTC. Residues: CASSLSASGSSEQFF.

This chain connects TRBV7-5 to TRBJ2-7; the table's D gene call, TRBD2, was not cross checked with the DNA. TRBV7-5 is deemed a pseudogene. The CDR3 totals 15 residues. The CDR3: CVRSLATSGTYEQYF. The CDR3 DNA sequence: TGTGTCAGAAGCTTAGCTACTAGCGGAACCTACGAGCAGTACTTC.

The chain links TRBV7-2 to TRBJ2-3, with 8 nucleotides matching TRBD2. The CDR3 has 16 amino acids. Germline values: CDR1 SGHTA, CDR2 FQGNSA. J gave up 0 bases and V 5 bases, and 7 bases lay outside the gene matches. CDR3 DNA sequence: TGTGCCAGCAGCCTTAATAGCGGGGTTAGCACAGATACGCAGTATTTT. It yields the protein CASSLNSGVSTDTQYF.

The chain employs TRBV3-1 (or the pseudogene TRBV3-2) and TRBJ2-1; 8 bases are a match to TRBD2. The CDR3 runs 17 residues. In germline, CDR1 is LGHDT, CDR2 YNNKEL (reference sequence). V lost 1 base, J lost 2 bases, and 7 bases stayed unmatched. The DNA of the CDR3 is TGTGCCAGCAGCCAAGGTTTTAGCGGGGCGGCCTACAATGAGCAGTTCTTC. This sequence encodes CASSQGFSGAAYNEQFF.

This CDR3 is CASSPPQGSYEQYV. The CDR3 DNA reads as TGTGCCAGCAGCCCTCCCCAGGGATCCTACGAGCAGTACGTC. The chain links TRBV9 to TRBJ2-7, with TRBD1 as a possible D gene (5 bases). CDR1 and CDR2 (germline): SGDLS, YYNGEE. Trimming pared 4 bases from V and 1 base from J, leaving 12 bases between. This CDR3 has 14 residues.

The chain is built from TRBV7-8 and TRBJ2-7; 7 nucleotides agree with TRBD1. The V and J ends lost 5 bases and 2 bases, in that order; junction bases with no gene match: 6. Germline V CDR1 and CDR2: SGHVS, FQNEAQ. The CDR3 runs to 14 residues. The CDR3 nucleotides are TGTGCCAGCAGCGGCGGACAGGAACCCTACGAGCAGTACGTC. Residues: CASSGGQEPYEQYV.

V and J are TRBV2 and TRBJ2-7; 10 bases fit TRBD1. The CDR3 totals 14 residues. The trim removed 6 bases at V and 4 bases at J, leaving 6 bases unmatched. The germline V gene encodes CDR1 SNHLY and CDR2 FYNNEI. The CDR3 nucleotides are TGTGCCAGCAGGGAAAGGGACAGGGGTTACGAGCAGTACTTC. This encodes CASRERDRGYEQYF.

CDR3 sequence (DNA): TGTGCCAGTAGTATCCGGGACAGGGGAGAGACCCAGTACTTC. As protein: CASSIRDRGETQYF. V and J are TRBV19 and TRBJ2-5; 10 bases are shared with TRBD1. CDR3 length equals 14 residues. CDR1 and CDR2 from the germline V gene are LNHDA and SQIVND (reference sequence). V dropped 3 bases and J dropped 4; count of bases not matched to a gene: 2.

The chain joins TRBV2 to TRBJ2-5, with 12 bases aligning to TRBD2. The CDR3 runs to 16 residues. Germline V gene sequence: CDR1 SNHLY, CDR2 FYNNEI. V was clipped by 2 bases and J by 0 bases; unmatched bases: 1. CDR3 residues: CASSELAGGDQETQYF. The CDR3 coding sequence is TGTGCCAGCAGTGAACTAGCGGGAGGGGACCAAGAGACCCAGTACTTC.

The rearrangement uses TRBV6-5 and TRBJ2-3; 7 bases are shared with TRBD1. Germline trimming cut 0 bases from V and 0 bases from J; bases unmatched to any gene: 3. This CDR3 spans 16 amino acids. Per the germline V gene, CDR1 is MNHEY and CDR2 is SVGAGI. CDR3 loop: CASSYSGTASTDTQYF. CDR3 in DNA: TGTGCCAGCAGTTACTCAGGGACAGCAAGCACAGATACGCAGTATTTT.

This chain joins TRBV11-2 and TRBJ2-1, with no clear D. Germline assignment: CDR1 SGHAT and CDR2 FQNNGV. The CDR3 is 11 residues long. The V end lost 5 bases, the J end lost 9 bases, and 8 bases lay between the germline ends. CDR3: CASSLPGEQFF. As DNA, the CDR3 is TGTGCCAGCAGCCTTCCCGGTGAGCAGTTCTTC.

The rearrangement uses TRBV18 and TRBJ2-1; 8 bases are shared with TRBD2. There are 16 residues in the CDR3. The germline gives CDR1 KGHSH, CDR2 LQKENI. With V trimmed by 3 bases and J by 8 bases, 12 bases remained unmatched. The CDR3 loop is CASSPSGAGGRHEQFF. DNA for the CDR3: TGTGCCAGCTCACCTTCCGGGGCGGGAGGAAGGCATGAGCAGTTCTTC.

The chain combines TRBV19 with TRBJ1-4; 8 bases map to TRBD1. The germline V gene encodes CDR1 LNHDA and CDR2 SQIVND (reference sequence). This CDR3 spans 14 amino acids. J gave up 8 bases and V 7 bases, and 9 bases lay outside the gene matches. Here the CDR3 reads CASTPTGDQEKLFF. Written as DNA, the CDR3 is TGTGCCAGTACCCCGACAGGGGATCAGGAAAAACTGTTTTTT.

The rearrangement uses TRBV4-2 and TRBJ1-2; TRBD1 aligns across 7 bases. The germline V gene encodes CDR1 LGHNA and CDR2 YNFKEQ. The CDR3 covers 16 residues. With 3 bases clipped from V and 0 bases from J, the junction kept 7 bases outside the gene matches. The CDR3 DNA is TGTGCCAGCAGCCAGGATTCGACAGGGACTAACTATGGCTACACCTTC. Its translation is CASSQDSTGTNYGYTF.

CDR3 sequence (DNA): TGTGCCAGCAGCTTAGGTGGTAGCGTGAACGAGCAGTACTTC. Translating gives CASSLGGSVNEQYF. The chain couples TRBV7-9 to TRBJ2-7; D is perhaps TRBD2 (5 bases). The CDR3 is 14 amino acids. Germline V gene lookup returns CDR1 SEHNR and CDR2 FQNEAQ (reference sequence). Trimming shortened V by 1 base and J by 5 bases, and 12 bases separated the two germline ends.

The J gene is TRBJ2-3, the V gene TRBV3-1 (or the pseudogene TRBV3-2); weak D call: TRBD1 (5 bases). The CDR3 spans 15 residues. CDR1 is LGHDT and CDR2 is YNNKEL in the germline V gene (reference sequence). V dropped 1 base and J dropped 4 bases, with 12 bases sitting between them. The CDR3 sequence is CASSQGWLGADTQYF. CDR3 DNA: TGTGCCAGCAGCCAAGGGTGGCTAGGGGCAGATACGCAGTATTTT.